Presented here are 16 T cell receptor beta chains from one specimen sequenced in a study of OX40 agonist ivuxolimab in advanced cancers. Clones were sequenced by immunoSEQ multiplex PCR, and TCRdb holds only the in-frame ones, with some missing. The sample has 33,000 or so clones, around 87% seen once; the top ten hold roughly 25%. The material sequenced was CD4+ or CD8+ T cells sorted from blood, taken in a trial of the OX40 agonist ivuxolimab. These receptors were taken from an adult with an advanced solid tumor such as melanoma, head and neck, liver or kidney cancer.

This clone was detected only once. The rearrangement links TRBV28 to TRBJ2-1; 12 bases line up with TRBD2. The V segment lost 4 bases and the J segment 8 bases; nucleotides outside the gene matches: 18. The CDR3 runs 19 residues. Per germline, CDR1 MDHEN and CDR2 SYDVKM. CDR3 sequence reads: CASSSIFWSSGRAMYEQFF. The DNA of the CDR3 is TGTGCCAGCAGTTCCATCTTTTGGTCTAGCGGGAGGGCCATGTATGAGCAGTTCTTC.

The V call is TRBV29-1, the J call TRBJ2-1, with 8 bases identical to TRBD2. Trimming took 4 bases from V and 7 from J; bases not matched to a gene: 12. The CDR3 consists of 15 residues. CDR1 and CDR2 (germline): SQVTM, ANQGSEA. As DNA, the CDR3 is TGCAGCGTTGGGGCGGGAGGCGTGTCTCGGAATGAGCAGTTCTTC. It specifies CSVGAGGVSRNEQFF.

The chain has TRBV5-1 and TRBJ2-2; 9 bases are a match to TRBD1. The V gene end was trimmed by 2 bases and the J gene end by 7 bases; junction bases not matched to a gene: 6. This CDR3 has 15 amino acids. Germline values: CDR1 SGHRS, CDR2 YFSETQ. CDR3 DNA: TGCGCCAGCAGCTTAGGACAGGGGAGGATCGGGGAGCTGTTTTTT. Translation: CASSLGQGRIGELFF.

J is TRBJ1-2 and V is TRBV15, with 8 nucleotides matching TRBD1. V trimming: 0 bases; J trimming: 8 bases; junction bases outside the gene matches: 11. In germline, CDR1 is LNHNV, CDR2 YYDKDF (reference sequence). The CDR3 consists of 16 residues. CDR3 bases: TGTGCCACCAGCAGAGATGACAGGGGCGCTGTGGGGGGCTACACCTTC. As protein: CATSRDDRGAVGGYTF.

This chain joins TRBV5-1 and TRBJ2-5, with D uncertain. The CDR3 length is 11 residues. The V end lost 1 base, the J end lost 4 bases, and 2 bases lay between the germline ends. The germline V gene encodes CDR1 SGHRS and CDR2 YFSETQ. The CDR3 nucleotides read TGCGCCAGCAGCTTGCGAGAGACCCAGTACTTC. Protein sequence: CASSLRETQYF.

This clone has only a few counts. A junction boundary mismatches the germline segment, possibly from a read error. This chain uses TRBV7-7 with TRBJ1-5; D unresolved. CDR1 and CDR2 from the germline V gene are SSHAT and FNYEAQ (reference sequence). The CDR3 has 16 amino acids. The DNA of the CDR3 is TGTGCTAGCAGCTTCTTCCGGGCCGCGCAGCATCAGCCCCAGCATTTT. Amino acids: CASSFFRAAQHQPQHF.

The chain is built from TRBV6-5 and TRBJ2-1, with TRBD2 identical over 9 bases. V gave up 6 bases and J gave up 2 bases; unmatched junction bases: 2. Germline-derived CDR1 and CDR2 are MNHEY and SVGAGI. The CDR3 contains 14 residues. CDR3 residues: CASSERGAYNEQFF. As DNA, the CDR3 is TGTGCCAGCAGCGAGCGGGGGGCCTACAATGAGCAGTTCTTC.

The V call is TRBV6-4, the J call TRBJ1-2; the D is unclear. The CDR3 is made up of 13 amino acids. Trimming removed 1 base at V and 4 bases at J, with 7 bases between. Germline V gene lookup returns CDR1 MRHNA and CDR2 SNTAGT. Here the CDR3 reads CASSDLGTYGYTF. DNA for the CDR3: TGTGCCAGCAGTGACTTAGGAACCTATGGCTACACCTTC.

The genes are TRBV2 and TRBJ2-5, with D possibly being TRBD1 (5 bases). This CDR3 comprises 14 residues. CDR1 and CDR2 (germline): SNHLY, FYNNEI. With 6 bases removed from V and 0 bases from J, the gap between germline ends came to 11 bases. CDR3: CASRETENQETQYF. CDR3 in DNA: TGTGCCAGCAGAGAGACAGAAAACCAAGAGACCCAGTACTTC.

This chain uses TRBV6-5 with TRBJ1-2; 8 bases map to TRBD1. The germline gives CDR1 MNHEY, CDR2 SVGAGI. Unmatched junction bases numbered 2, after V lost 5 bases and J lost 0 bases. The CDR3 consists of 14 residues. Written as DNA, the CDR3 is TGTGCCAGCAGTAAACAGGGGGCTAACTATGGCTACACCTTC. Residues: CASSKQGANYGYTF.

V and J are TRBV10-3 and TRBJ2-2; 14 nucleotides line up with TRBD2. V lost 2 bases, J lost 8 bases, and 1 base stayed unmatched. Germline V gene data show CDR1 as ENHRY and CDR2 as SYGVKD. This CDR3 comprises 15 residues. The CDR3 sequence is CAISEGLAGGGELFF. Written as DNA, the CDR3 is TGTGCCATCAGTGAGGGACTAGCGGGAGGAGGGGAGCTGTTTTTT.

V and J are TRBV2 and TRBJ1-1, with D perhaps TRBD1 (6 bases). Looked up from germline, CDR1 is SNHLY and CDR2 is FYNNEI. This CDR3 comprises 15 residues. The V and J ends lost 4 bases and 8 bases respectively, with 20 bases between them. CDR3 DNA: TGTGCCAGCAGTGTGCCTAACCGGGGGGCCGACGAAGCTTTCTTT. Residues: CASSVPNRGADEAFF.

This clone was observed a single time. The junction departs from germline at one end; a sequencing error may be responsible. The chain links TRBV28 to TRBJ2-1; D call uncertain. This CDR3 contains 12 residues. Germline V gene data show CDR1 as MDHEN and CDR2 as SYDVKM. CDR3 coding DNA: TGTGCCAGCGGGGAAGGCTACACTGAGCAGTTCTTC. Translated: CASGEGYTEQFF. Full variable domain (remainder filled in from reference TRBV28 and TRBJ2-1): DVKVTQSSRYLVKRTGEKVFLECVQDMDHENMFWYRQDPGLGLRLIYFSYDVKMKEKGDIPEGYSVSREKKERFSLILESASTNQTSMYLCASGEGYTEQFFGPGTRLTVL.

The chain has TRBV7-2 and TRBJ2-5, with 11 bases aligning to TRBD1. The CDR3 extends over 16 amino acids. With V trimmed by 6 bases and J by 7 bases, 13 bases remained unmatched. Per germline, CDR1 SGHTA and CDR2 FQGNSA. CDR3 DNA sequence: TGTGCCAGCAGAGCACCCGGGACAGGGGGTGAGGGGACCCAGTACTTC. This codes for CASRAPGTGGEGTQYF. Variable domain in full (rest from reference TRBV7-2 and TRBJ2-5): GAGVSQSPSNKVTEKGKDVELRCDPISGHTALYWYRQSLGQGLEFLIYFQGNSAPDKSGLPSDRFSAERTGGSVSTLTIQRTQQEDSAVYLCASRAPGTGGEGTQYFGPGTRLLVL.

This clone came up once. The V call is TRBV11-3, the J call TRBJ1-3; 11 bases line up with TRBD1. This CDR3 spans 19 amino acids. Germline V gives CDR1 SGHNT, CDR2 YENEEA. J gave up 5 bases and V 2 bases, and 14 bases lay outside the gene matches. Here the CDR3 reads CASSLFDGQGARKRNTIYF. DNA for the CDR3: TGTGCCAGCAGCTTATTTGACGGACAGGGGGCTAGAAAAAGAAACACCATATATTTT.

The chain employs TRBV20-1 and TRBJ2-5; no definite D call. Germline V gene data show CDR1 as DFQATT and CDR2 as SNEGSKA (reference sequence). The length of the CDR3 is 11 residues. V gave up 3 bases and J gave up 5 bases, with 7 bases separating them. CDR3 DNA: TGCAGTGCTAGGGCTCAGGAGACCCAGTACTTC. It translates to CSARAQETQYF.